This record looks at one T cell receptor (beta chain) sequence and its context. The data originate from a study of shared T cell receptors in the human thymus. The CDR3 has 14 amino acids. Germline CDR1 is SGHTA and CDR2 is FQGNSA. V lost 1 base and J lost 7; bases outside the gene matches: 6. Repertoires were generated with immunoSEQ multiplex PCR, while TCRdb's copy carries only in-frame clones and drops some. The data hold a few hundred thousand clones, with 95% observed a single time. The TCR sequence derives from a human donor. Sequenced sample: thymocytes. V and J are TRBV7-2 and TRBJ1-1, with TRBD1 matching 7 bases. The DNA for the CDR3 is TGTGCCAGCAGCTTAGAATTCCAGGGGGATGAAGCTTTCTTT. Amino acid sequence: CASSLEFQGDEAFF.